This passage covers 20 T cell receptor beta chains from one sample sequenced in a study of CXCR3-negative and CXCR3-positive naive CD8 T cells. The antigens these receptors bind are not known. The TRB cDNA libraries were prepared by 5' RACE with UMI labels. TCRdb re-called the 5' RACE reads and catalogs CDR3 proteins one per entry, DNA excluded. The sample table includes 120,000 to 150,000 distinct CDR3 sequences. Whole-study results and caveats: Against CXCR3-negative naive cells, CXCR3-positive naive cells showed more hydrophobic TRB CDR3s.

The sequencing sample was made of naive CXCR3+ CD8+ T cells from blood. Subset denoted: CD45RO-CCR7+CD27+CD95- naive CD8+ T cells expressing CXCR3 (TNR3+). Receptor source: a human donor in good health. Some clones in this sample may be carry-over from other donors' samples.

V gene TRBV7-9 combines with J gene TRBJ1-1. The CDR3 has 13 amino acids. CDR1 is SEHNR and CDR2 is FQNEAQ in the germline V gene (reference sequence). CDR3 residues: CASSLSFPDEAFF.

The chain couples TRBV10-3 to TRBJ2-1. The CDR3 contains 12 residues. Germline V CDR1 and CDR2: ENHRY, SYGVKD. CDR3 sequence: CAISANVDEQFF.

V usage is TRBV4-1 and J usage is TRBJ1-3; TCRdb's D gene call, TRBD1, goes unchecked for lack of DNA. Germline-derived CDR1 and CDR2 are MGHRA and YSYEKL. The CDR3 totals 20 residues. This chain's CDR3 is CASSHPLDRGQEKSGNTIYF.

This rearrangement joins TRBV28 to TRBJ2-7; TCRdb calls TRBD1, which cannot be checked without DNA. There are 14 residues in the CDR3. The germline V gene encodes CDR1 MDHEN and CDR2 SYDVKM. CDR3 sequence reads: CASNPPGESYEQYF.

The chain recombines TRBV11-3 with TRBJ2-2; without DNA, the TCRdb call of TRBD2 cannot be checked. CDR3 length: 19 residues. CDR1 and CDR2 (germline): SGHNT, YENEEA. This CDR3 is CASSSTPGLAGVGAGELFF.

V and J are TRBV28 and TRBJ2-3; the TCRdb call, TRBD2, lacks DNA for checking. The CDR3 extends over 16 amino acids. Per germline, CDR1 MDHEN and CDR2 SYDVKM. The CDR3 sequence: CASSFPLAGAMDTQYF.

The chain links TRBV10-3 to TRBJ2-7. The CDR3 is 14 amino acids. Germline CDR1 ENHRY, CDR2 SYGVKD. The CDR3 loop reads CAISDADGSYEQYF.

The CDR3 here is CSALSGAPYEQYF. V and J are TRBV29-1 and TRBJ2-7; TCRdb calls TRBD2, which cannot be checked without DNA. This CDR3 spans 13 amino acids. Germline lookup yields CDR1 SQVTM and CDR2 ANQGSEA.

CDR3 region: CSAPGQGSTEAFF. The V gene is TRBV29-1, the J gene TRBJ1-1; no DNA is available, so the TRBD1 call from TCRdb remains unchecked. The CDR3 spans 13 residues. Germline V gene sequence: CDR1 SQVTM, CDR2 ANQGSEA.

The rearrangement uses TRBV3-1 and TRBJ2-2; TCRdb proposes TRBD1, but this gene call is untestable without DNA. This CDR3 is built from 17 residues. Germline V gene lookup returns CDR1 LGHDT and CDR2 YNNKEL (reference sequence). CDR3 region: CASSQDEIGHYTGELFF.

The V gene is TRBV6-2 or TRBV6-3, the J gene TRBJ2-7. CDR1 is MNHEY, CDR2 SVGEGT, per germline. The CDR3 is made up of 11 amino acids. The CDR3 loop is CASSWGREQYF.

The chain uses TRBV29-1 and TRBJ2-1; TCRdb returns TRBD2, unconfirmable since there is no DNA. The CDR3 extends over 16 amino acids. Germline values: CDR1 SQVTM, CDR2 ANQGSEA. CDR3 in amino acids: CSVELASGSWYNEQFF.

The chain joins TRBV29-1 to TRBJ2-1; there is no DNA to check the TCRdb D call of TRBD2. The CDR3 has 13 residues. CDR1 is SQVTM, CDR2 ANQGSEA, per germline. CDR3 protein: CSVGLAGLDEQFF.

CDR3 sequence: CASSLSVPGELFF. The chain links TRBV7-6 to TRBJ2-2. Germline CDR1 and CDR2: SGHVS and FNYEAQ. The CDR3 has 13 amino acids.

This sequence joins TRBV28 and TRBJ2-7; TCRdb calls TRBD1, which cannot be checked without DNA. Germline V gene data show CDR1 as MDHEN and CDR2 as SYDVKM. The CDR3 is 14 residues long. Here the CDR3 reads CASSARDRDYEQYF.

The V and J genes are TRBV12-3 or TRBV12-4 and TRBJ2-7; lacking DNA, the TRBD1 call made by TCRdb goes unchecked. The CDR3 has 15 residues. The CDR3: CASSWGGTVSYEQYF.

V usage is TRBV9 and J usage is TRBJ1-5. The CDR3 runs to 15 residues. The V gene's germline CDR1 is SGDLS and CDR2 YYNGEE. The CDR3 here is CASSVGISGNQPQHF.

The gene calls are TRBV4-2 and TRBJ2-7; TCRdb's assignment of TRBD1 cannot be checked, as there is no DNA. CDR3 length: 12 residues. Germline values: CDR1 LGHNA, CDR2 YNFKEQ. CDR3 sequence reads: CASHGGGSEQYF.

V gene TRBV12-3 or TRBV12-4 combines with J gene TRBJ2-1; TCRdb outputs TRBD2, but without DNA this stays unchecked. This CDR3 is built from 16 residues. The CDR3 is CASSGLADHSYNEQFF.

The chain is built from TRBV7-2 and TRBJ2-7; TCRdb picks TRBD2, but there is no DNA to check that call. Germline-derived CDR1 and CDR2 are SGHTA and FQGNSA. The CDR3 length is 14 residues. CDR3 sequence reads: CASSFGGPSYEQYF. Full variable domain (outside the CDR3, taken from reference TRBV7-2 and TRBJ2-7): GAGVSQSPSNKVTEKGKDVELRCDPISGHTALYWYRQSLGQGLEFLIYFQGNSAPDKSGLPSDRFSAERTGGSVSTLTIQRTQQEDSAVYLCASSFGGPSYEQYFGPGTRLTVT.